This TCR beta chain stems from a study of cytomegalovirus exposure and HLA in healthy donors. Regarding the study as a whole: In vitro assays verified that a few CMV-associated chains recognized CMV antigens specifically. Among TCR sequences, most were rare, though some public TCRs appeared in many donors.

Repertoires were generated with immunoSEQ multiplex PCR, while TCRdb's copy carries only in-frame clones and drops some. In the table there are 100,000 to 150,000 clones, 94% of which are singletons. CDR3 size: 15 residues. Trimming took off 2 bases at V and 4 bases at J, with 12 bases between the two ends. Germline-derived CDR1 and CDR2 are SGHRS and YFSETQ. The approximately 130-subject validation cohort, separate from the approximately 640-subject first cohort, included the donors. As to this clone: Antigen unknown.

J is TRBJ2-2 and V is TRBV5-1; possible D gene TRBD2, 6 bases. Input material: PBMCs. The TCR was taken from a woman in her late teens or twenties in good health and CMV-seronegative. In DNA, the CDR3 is TGCGCCAGCAGCTTCACCGGGGGTTTCACCGGGGAGCTGTTTTTT. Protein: CASSFTGGFTGELFF.